This record concerns one TCR beta chain sequence. Its target is unknown. Primers: 60 Vbeta forward and 13 Jbeta reverse. The assay was immunoSEQ multiplex PCR, and TCRdb's table has in-frame clones only and misses some. The sample contains 100,000 to 120,000 clones, 65% to 80% of which appear only once. Trimming at V came to 4 bases and at J to 6 bases, leaving 12 bases not matched to a gene. The CDR3 contains 15 residues. Germline loops: CDR1 SGHRS, CDR2 YFSETQ. These data belong to a study of cytomegalovirus exposure and HLA in healthy donors. For the study at large: Of over 300 genotyped donors, 70% to 85% clustered with self-reported Caucasian donors.

Study-level points and caveats: Previously analyzed data showed that most TCR beta V segments were productive at a frequency of about 90% or about 30%. A classifier reportedly called cytomegalovirus status with high sensitivity and specificity. Upon later analysis, HLA-associated TCR beta chains proved more clonally expanded than other, equally common chains.

The receptor was isolated from a woman in her fifties or sixties in good health and CMV-seropositive. The rearrangement joins TRBV5-1 to TRBJ1-1; 7 nucleotides align to TRBD1. The sample consisted of PBMCs. The CDR3 nucleotides read TGCGCCAGCAGCATGACCCAACAGGGGCCAGCTGAAGCTTTCTTT. This codes for CASSMTQQGPAEAFF.